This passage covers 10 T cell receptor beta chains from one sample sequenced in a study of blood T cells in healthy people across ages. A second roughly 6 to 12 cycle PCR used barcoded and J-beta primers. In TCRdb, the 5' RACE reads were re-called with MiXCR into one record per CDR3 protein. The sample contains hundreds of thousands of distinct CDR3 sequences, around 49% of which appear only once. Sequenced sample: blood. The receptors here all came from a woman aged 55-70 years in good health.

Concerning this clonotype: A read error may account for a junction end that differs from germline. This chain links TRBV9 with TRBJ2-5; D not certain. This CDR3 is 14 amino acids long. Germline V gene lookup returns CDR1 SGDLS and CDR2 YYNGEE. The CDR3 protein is CASSVDGFQEIQYF. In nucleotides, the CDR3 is TGTGCCAGCAGCGTAGATGGTTTTCAAGAGATCCAGTACTTC.

CDR3 coding DNA: TGCAGTGCTAGTGGCGGGGTCGTCACAGATACGCAGTATTTT. Its translation: CSASGGVVTDTQYF. The chain links TRBV20-1 to TRBJ2-3, with D possibly TRBD2 on 6 matching bases. Trimming shortened V by 3 bases and J by 2 bases, and 12 bases separated the two germline ends. The germline gives CDR1 DFQATT, CDR2 SNEGSKA (reference sequence). This CDR3 contains 14 residues.

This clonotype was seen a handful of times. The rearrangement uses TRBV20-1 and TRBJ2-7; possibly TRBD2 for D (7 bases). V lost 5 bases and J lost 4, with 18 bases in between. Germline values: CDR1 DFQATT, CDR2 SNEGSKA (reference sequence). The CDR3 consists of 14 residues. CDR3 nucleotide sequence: TGCAGTGCTGCCGGGGGCGGGAGTGGGTACGAGCAGTACTTC. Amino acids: CSAAGGGSGYEQYF.

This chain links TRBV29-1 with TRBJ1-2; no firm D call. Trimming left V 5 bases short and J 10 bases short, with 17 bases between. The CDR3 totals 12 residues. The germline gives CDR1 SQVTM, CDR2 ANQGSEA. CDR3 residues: CSVFPLSGDYTF. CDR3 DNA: TGCAGCGTTTTTCCACTATCCGGTGACTACACCTTC.

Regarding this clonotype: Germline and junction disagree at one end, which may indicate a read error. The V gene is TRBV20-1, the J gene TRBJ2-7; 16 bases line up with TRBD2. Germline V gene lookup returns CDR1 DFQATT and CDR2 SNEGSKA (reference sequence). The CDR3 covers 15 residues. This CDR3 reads CSARGTSGRDGEQYF. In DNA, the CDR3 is TGCAGCGCTAGAGGGACTAGCGGGAGGGACGGGGAGCAGTACTTC.

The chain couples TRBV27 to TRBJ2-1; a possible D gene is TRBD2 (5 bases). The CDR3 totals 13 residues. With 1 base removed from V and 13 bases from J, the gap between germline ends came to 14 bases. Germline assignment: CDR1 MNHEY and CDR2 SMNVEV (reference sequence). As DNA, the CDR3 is TGTGCCAGCAGTTTATTGGCCGGGGAGACCCAGTTCTTC. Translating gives CASSLLAGETQFF.

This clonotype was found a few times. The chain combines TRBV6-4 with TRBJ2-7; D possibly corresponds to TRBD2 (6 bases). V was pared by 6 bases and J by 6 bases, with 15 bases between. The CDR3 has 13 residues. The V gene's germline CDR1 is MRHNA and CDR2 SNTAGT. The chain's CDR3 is CASSREASGEQYF. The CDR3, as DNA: TGTGCCAGCAGCAGGGAGGCGAGTGGCGAGCAGTACTTC.

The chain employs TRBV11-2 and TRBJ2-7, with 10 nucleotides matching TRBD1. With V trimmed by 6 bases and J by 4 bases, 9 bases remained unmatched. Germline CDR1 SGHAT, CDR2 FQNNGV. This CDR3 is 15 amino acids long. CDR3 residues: CASRAPGTGVYEQYF. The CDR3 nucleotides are TGTGCCAGCAGGGCTCCCGGGACAGGGGTATACGAGCAGTACTTC.

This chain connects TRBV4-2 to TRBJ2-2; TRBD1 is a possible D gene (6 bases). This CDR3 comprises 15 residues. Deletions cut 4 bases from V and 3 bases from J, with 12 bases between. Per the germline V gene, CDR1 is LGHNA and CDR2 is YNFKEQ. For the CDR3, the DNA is TGTGCCAGCAGCCGCAAGGACAGCTACACCGGGGAGCTGTTTTTT. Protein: CASSRKDSYTGELFF.

The CDR3 spells CASSPPLISPNEKLFF. The CDR3 DNA reads as TGTGCCAGCAGTCCCCCCCTCATAAGTCCTAATGAAAAACTGTTTTTT. This chain joins TRBV12-3 or TRBV12-4 and TRBJ1-4; D gene ambiguous. The CDR3 runs 16 residues. The V and J ends lost 5 bases and 3 bases respectively, with 16 bases between them.